This T cell receptor (beta chain) derives from a study of T cells after yellow fever vaccination. Remarks on this clonotype: Its antigen is as yet unknown.

Trimming shortened V by 7 bases and J by 2 bases, and 14 bases separated the two germline ends. CDR1 and CDR2 (germline): LNHDA, SQIVND (reference sequence). This CDR3 contains 14 residues. Whole-study findings and limits: In FACS-sorted repertoires, abundant clonotypes from the bulk population could appear as contaminants. Although most clonotypes did not, a small share appeared in both CD4 and CD8 compartments. Researchers report a weaker secondary response that nonetheless peaked faster, day 5 versus 15.

Synthesis of TCR cDNA relied on 5'RACE template switching, which attached a universal primer site and UMIs. TCRdb used MiXCR to reprocess the 5' RACE reads, holding one entry per CDR3 protein. The sample records 500,000 to 550,000 distinct CDR3 sequences, roughly 22% being singletons. This chain joins TRBV19 and TRBJ1-2; no definite D call. This sequence was found in a man younger than 35 who received the YFV17D yellow fever vaccine. Sequenced here: PBMCs, sampled roughly 20 days after the first yellow fever vaccination. The CDR3 region has the DNA TGTGCCAGTAACCCAGGTGAGAGGAACTATGGCTACACCTTC. Protein sequence: CASNPGERNYGYTF.